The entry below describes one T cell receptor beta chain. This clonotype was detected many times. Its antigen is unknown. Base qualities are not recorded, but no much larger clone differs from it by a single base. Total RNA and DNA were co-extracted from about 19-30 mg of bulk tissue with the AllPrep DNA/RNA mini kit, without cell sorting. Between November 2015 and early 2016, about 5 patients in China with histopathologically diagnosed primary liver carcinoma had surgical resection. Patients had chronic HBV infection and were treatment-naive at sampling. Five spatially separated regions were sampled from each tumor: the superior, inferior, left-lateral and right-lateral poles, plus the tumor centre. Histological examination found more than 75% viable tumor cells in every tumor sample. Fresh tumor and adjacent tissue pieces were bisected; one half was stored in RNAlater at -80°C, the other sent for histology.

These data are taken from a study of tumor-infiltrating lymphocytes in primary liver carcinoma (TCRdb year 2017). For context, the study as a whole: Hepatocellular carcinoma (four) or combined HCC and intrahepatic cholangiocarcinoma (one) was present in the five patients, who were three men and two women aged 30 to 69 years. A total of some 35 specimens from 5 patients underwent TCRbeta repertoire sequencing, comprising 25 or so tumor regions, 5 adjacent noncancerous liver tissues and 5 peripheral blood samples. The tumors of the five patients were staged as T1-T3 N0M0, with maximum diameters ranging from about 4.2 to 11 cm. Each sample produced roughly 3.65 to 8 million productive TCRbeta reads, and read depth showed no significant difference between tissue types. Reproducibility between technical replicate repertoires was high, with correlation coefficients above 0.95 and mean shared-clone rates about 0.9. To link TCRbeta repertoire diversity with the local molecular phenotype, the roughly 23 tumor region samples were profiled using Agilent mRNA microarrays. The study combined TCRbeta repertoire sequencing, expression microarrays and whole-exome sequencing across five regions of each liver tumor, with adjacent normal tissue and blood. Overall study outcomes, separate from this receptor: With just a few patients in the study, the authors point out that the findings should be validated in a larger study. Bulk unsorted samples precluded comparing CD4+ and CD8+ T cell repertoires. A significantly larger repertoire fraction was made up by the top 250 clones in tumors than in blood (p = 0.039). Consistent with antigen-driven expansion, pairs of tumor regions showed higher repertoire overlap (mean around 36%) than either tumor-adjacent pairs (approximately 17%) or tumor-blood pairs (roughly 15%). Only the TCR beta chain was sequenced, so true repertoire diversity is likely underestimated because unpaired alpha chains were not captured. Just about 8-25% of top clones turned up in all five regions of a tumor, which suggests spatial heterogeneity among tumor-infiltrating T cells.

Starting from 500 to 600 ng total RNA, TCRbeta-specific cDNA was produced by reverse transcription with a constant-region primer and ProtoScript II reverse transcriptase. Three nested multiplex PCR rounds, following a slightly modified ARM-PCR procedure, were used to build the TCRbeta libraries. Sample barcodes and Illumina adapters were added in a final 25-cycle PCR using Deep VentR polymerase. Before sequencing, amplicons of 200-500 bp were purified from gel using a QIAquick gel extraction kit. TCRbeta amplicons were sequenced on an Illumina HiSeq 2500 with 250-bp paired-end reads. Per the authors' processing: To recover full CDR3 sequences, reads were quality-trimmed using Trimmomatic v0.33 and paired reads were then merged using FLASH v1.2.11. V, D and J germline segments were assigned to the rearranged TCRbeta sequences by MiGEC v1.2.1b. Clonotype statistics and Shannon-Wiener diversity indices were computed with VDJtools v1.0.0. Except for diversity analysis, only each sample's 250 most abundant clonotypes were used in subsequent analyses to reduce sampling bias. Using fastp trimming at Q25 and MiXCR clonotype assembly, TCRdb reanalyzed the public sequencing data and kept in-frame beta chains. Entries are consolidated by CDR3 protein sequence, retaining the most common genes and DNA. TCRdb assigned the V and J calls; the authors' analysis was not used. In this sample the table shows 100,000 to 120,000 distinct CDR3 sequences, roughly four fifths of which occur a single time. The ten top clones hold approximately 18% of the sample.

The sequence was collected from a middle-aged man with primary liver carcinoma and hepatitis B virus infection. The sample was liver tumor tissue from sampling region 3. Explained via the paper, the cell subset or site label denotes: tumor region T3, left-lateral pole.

The bases are TGTGCCAGCAGTTACGATGCGGAAGAAGACCAAGAGACCCAGTACTTC. Its product reads: CASSYDAEEDQETQYF. The sequence joins TRBV6-2 or TRBV6-3 to TRBJ2-5, with the D gene not clear enough to name. At the junction V is shortened by 2 bases and J by 0 bases, with 13 bases in between. The CDR3 goes from the cysteine to the phenylalanine over 16 residues. Only the CDR3 DNA stays, 48 bases, in frame from base 1. The germline V gene yields MNHEY for CDR1 and SVGEGT for CDR2.